This is a list of T cell receptor beta chains from one sample in a study of spatial heterogeneity in lung cancer. Via MiXCR, TCRdb re-called the 5' RACE reads, giving one row per CDR3 protein. The sample has about 9,900 distinct CDR3 sequences; around 6.3% are singletons. The input for sequencing was lung tumor tissue, taken at surgery. The receptors were gathered from a female donor with early-stage non-small cell lung cancer. Each CDR3 is given with its conserved first and last residue.

j_call v_call cdr3_aa
TRBJ2-1 TRBV20-1 CSATTGHEQFF
TRBJ2-3 TRBV7-2 CASSPRTTDTQYF
TRBJ1-6 TRBV29-1 CSVGSGGDSPLHF
TRBJ1-1 TRBV5-4 CASSLWGMAEAFF
TRBJ2-1 TRBV24-1 CATSDPTGVEYNEQFF
TRBJ2-3 TRBV12-3/TRBV12-4 CASSARLAGSTDTQYF
TRBJ2-2 TRBV2 CASSSTGELFF
TRBJ1-1 TRBV27 CASSLRGQGSEAFF
TRBJ2-3 TRBV7-2 CASSGGATSTDTQYF
TRBJ1-2 TRBV6-2/TRBV6-3 CASMGNDGNYGYTF
TRBJ2-1 TRBV20-1 CSASPGLAAYAAHNEQFF
TRBJ1-1 TRBV16 CASSQSAYTEAFF
TRBJ2-3 TRBV4-3 CASSQDWGAGMADTQYF
TRBJ2-2 TRBV5-1 CASTAREINTGELFF
TRBJ1-3 TRBV12-3/TRBV12-4 CAFKEAGNTIYF
TRBJ2-5 TRBV11-1 CVSSRTAMGTQYF
TRBJ2-6 TRBV9 CASSVRSGGANVLTF
TRBJ2-1 TRBV11-2 CASSPIQGSNEQFF
TRBJ1-6 TRBV4-2 CASSQTGTENNSPLHF
TRBJ2-7 TRBV28 CASSRPSRDKKYF
TRBJ2-5 TRBV19 CASRPLGTSGQETQYF
TRBJ2-1 TRBV7-2 CASNLMGDSNEQFF
TRBJ1-1 TRBV6-6 CASRKTNGGNTEAFF
TRBJ1-1 TRBV20-1 CSAESGLVTEAFF
TRBJ1-1 TRBV29-1 CSAHNNLNTEAFF
TRBJ2-3 TRBV6-5 CASSRTLRTDTQYF
TRBJ1-2 TRBV28 CASRPDREPYVGTF
TRBJ1-3 TRBV7-3 CASSPINGNTIYF
TRBJ2-4 TRBV28 CASSEIGNIQYF
TRBJ2-2 TRBV5-1 CASSFRPQGGGNTGELFF
TRBJ1-1 TRBV30 CAYTQGLMTEAFF
TRBJ1-1 TRBV28 CASSNDRPQMNTEAFF
TRBJ2-1 TRBV7-3 CASSRGGVNEQFF
TRBJ2-1 TRBV20-1 CSATSGGASRDEQFF
TRBJ2-3 TRBV7-2 CASSPQAGGNTQYF
TRBJ2-5 TRBV19 CASSRQGPQETQYF
TRBJ2-5 TRBV7-2 CASSLASSGGETQYF
TRBJ1-1 TRBV18 CASSPSTMNTEAFF
TRBJ2-7 TRBV7-9 CASSSPPGTETYEQYF
TRBJ1-1 TRBV6-1 CASSASIDRQAFF
TRBJ2-1 TRBV4-3 CASSQDYGAGVYNEQFF
TRBJ2-1 TRBV30 CAWSVGLVGNEQFF
TRBJ2-2 TRBV2 CASSVRRLNTGELFF
TRBJ1-3 TRBV28 CASSLNGDGENTIYF
TRBJ2-7 TRBV3-1 CASSQGHSYEQYF
TRBJ2-1 TRBV28 CATRKQGNEQFF
TRBJ1-1 TRBV3-1 CASSQGNMNTEAFF
TRBJ2-3 TRBV4-1 CASSQGSSGGTQYF
TRBJ2-3 TRBV5-1 CASSDRSPTATQYF
TRBJ2-2 TRBV5-1 CASRGTDTGELFF
TRBJ1-2 TRBV12-3/TRBV12-4 CASSFEGGSGYTF
TRBJ2-3 TRBV2 CASSRTSGTSTDTQYF
TRBJ2-1 TRBV6-1 CASSELGTGYNEQFF
TRBJ2-3 TRBV7-3 CASSHPAGGVSDTQYF
TRBJ1-1 TRBV4-3 CATRQGISTEAFF
TRBJ2-7 TRBV29-1 CSVEGGGDEQYF
TRBJ1-2 TRBV12-3/TRBV12-4 CASSQTTQGTYGYTF